These 15 T cell receptor beta chains share one sample of origin, sequenced in a study of T-cell memory formation after mild COVID-19. TCRdb redid the calling of the 5' RACE reads with MiXCR, one entry per CDR3 protein. This repertoire shows under 400,000 distinct CDR3 sequences, over 25% found once; its top ten account for around an eighth. The sequenced material came from PBMCs or a T cell subset sorted from them (not recorded which). The source is an adult woman who had mild COVID-19 (a few samples of this study predate the infection). Cell type and time point are not known.

This clonotype was recorded a few times. The chain carries TRBV5-4 and TRBJ2-2; 8 nucleotides align to TRBD2. Germline loops: CDR1 SGHNT, CDR2 YYREEE (reference sequence). The CDR3 loop spans 17 amino acids. The ends lost 10 bases at V and 1 base at J; junction bases unmatched: 15. CDR3 DNA sequence: TGTGCCTCCTCCTCCGGGGGGGTTATCAGGAACACCGGGGAGCTGTTTTTT. It codes for CASSSGGVIRNTGELFF.

The chain carries TRBV11-1 and TRBJ2-5; 11 bases are a match to TRBD2. Trimming cost V 2 bases and J 1 base; bases outside gene matches: 3. CDR1 is SGHAT and CDR2 is FQDESV in the germline V gene (reference sequence). This CDR3 has 16 amino acids. The chain's CDR3 is CASSLRTSGGQETQYF. For the CDR3, the DNA is TGTGCCAGCAGCTTAAGAACTAGCGGGGGCCAAGAGACCCAGTACTTC. The full variable domain, its missing parts supplied by reference TRBV11-1 and TRBJ2-5, is EAEVAQSPRYKITEKSQAVAFWCDPISGHATLYWYRQILGQGPELLVQFQDESVVDDSQLPKDRFSAERLKGVDSTLKIQPAELGDSAMYLCASSLRTSGGQETQYFGPGTRLLVL.

The J gene is TRBJ2-3, the V gene TRBV12-3 or TRBV12-4, with a tentative D call TRBD2 (6 bases). The CDR3 has 13 residues. V shed 5 bases and J shed 5 bases, with 11 bases lying between them. The CDR3 sequence is CASSGLAEDTQYF. As DNA, the CDR3 is TGTGCCAGCAGTGGATTAGCGGAAGATACGCAGTATTTT.

The chain combines TRBV23-1 with TRBJ2-2; 9 bases align to TRBD1. TRBV23-1 is recorded as an ORF, its role being uncertain. J gave up 6 bases and V 1 base, and 3 bases lay outside the gene matches. The CDR3 totals 15 residues. CDR3 bases: TGCGCCAGCAGTCAATTAGGACAGGGGCCCGGGGAGCTGTTTTTT. Translated: CASSQLGQGPGELFF.

The rearrangement joins TRBV4-3 to TRBJ2-7; 7 nucleotides align to TRBD1. The CDR3 extends over 17 amino acids. Germline assignment: CDR1 LGHNA and CDR2 YSLEER. The V and J ends lost 0 bases and 5 bases, in that order; junction bases with no gene match: 13. The CDR3 reads CASSQDPKVTGNDEQYF. The CDR3 nucleotides read TGCGCCAGCAGCCAAGACCCTAAAGTGACAGGGAACGACGAGCAGTACTTC.

V is TRBV12-3 or TRBV12-4 and J is TRBJ1-1; 9 nucleotides align to TRBD1. V lost 10 bases to trimming and J lost 0 bases; unmatched junction nucleotides: 3. This CDR3 has 13 residues. CDR3 loop: CATWDRVNTEAFF. The CDR3 coding sequence is TGTGCCACCTGGGACAGGGTGAACACTGAAGCTTTCTTT.

This rearrangement joins TRBV4-2 to TRBJ1-4; D possibly corresponds to TRBD1 (5 bases). This CDR3 has 15 amino acids. Germline lookup yields CDR1 LGHNA and CDR2 YNFKEQ. Trimming took 1 base from V and 4 from J, leaving 10 bases between them. This chain's CDR3 is CASSQATGDNEKLFF. CDR3 DNA: TGTGCCAGCAGCCAAGCCACGGGGGATAATGAAAAACTGTTTTTT.

This clonotype was observed a handful of times. The chain links TRBV15 to TRBJ2-1, with a tentative D call TRBD2 (6 bases). The CDR3 is made up of 13 amino acids. V lost 8 bases and J lost 5, with 13 bases in between. Per germline, CDR1 LNHNV and CDR2 YYDKDF (reference sequence). Here the CDR3 reads CATLQRAHNEQFF. CDR3 in DNA: TGTGCCACCCTCCAGCGGGCCCACAATGAGCAGTTCTTC.

CDR3 nucleotides: TGCGCCAGCAGCTTGGCAATTGGCGGGCCCACTGAAGCTTTCTTT. It is translated as CASSLAIGGPTEAFF. This chain links TRBV5-1 with TRBJ1-1; D gene ambiguous. CDR1 SGHRS and CDR2 YFSETQ come from the germline V gene. CDR3 length equals 15 residues. V lost 0 bases and J 4 bases, leaving 13 bases between the germline ends.

This clonotype was counted only a few times. The chain has TRBV7-9 and TRBJ1-4; D is uncertain. The CDR3 spans 12 residues. The germline V gene has CDR1 SEHNR and CDR2 FQNEAQ (reference sequence). V was shortened by 2 bases and J by 7 bases, with 5 bases between the two germline ends. The CDR3 nucleotides read TGTGCCAGCAGCTTATACAGTGAAAAACTGTTTTTT. It is translated as CASSLYSEKLFF.

This clonotype has only a few counts. The genes are TRBV7-3 and TRBJ2-1; no firm D call. In germline, CDR1 is SGHTA, CDR2 FQGTGA. Deletions cut 5 bases from V and 6 bases from J, with 14 bases between. The CDR3 is 14 amino acids. The CDR3: CASSLNLNSNEQFF. CDR3 DNA sequence: TGTGCCAGCAGCCTAAATCTTAACTCCAATGAGCAGTTCTTC. Using reference TRBV7-3 and TRBJ2-1 for the parts outside the CDR3, the full variable domain is GAGVSQTPSNKVTEKGKYVELRCDPISGHTALYWYRQSLGQGPEFLIYFQGTGAADDSGLPNDRFFAVRPEGSVSTLKIQRTERGDSAVYLCASSLNLNSNEQFFGPGTRLTVL.

This clonotype was counted between two and nine times. V and J are TRBV7-6 and TRBJ1-1, with D unclear. The V end was cut by 9 bases, the J end by 1 base, with 15 bases between. This CDR3 has 14 residues. Germline-derived CDR1 and CDR2 are SGHVS and FNYEAQ. CDR3 loop: CASRSRAGNTEAFF. The CDR3 DNA follows: TGTGCCAGTCGTTCTAGGGCAGGGAACACTGAAGCTTTCTTT.

The V gene is TRBV11-2, the J gene TRBJ2-1, with D perhaps matching TRBD2 (6 bases). The CDR3 is 15 residues long. V lost 5 bases to trimming and J lost 4 bases, with 15 bases between them. Germline CDR1 and CDR2: SGHAT and FQNNGV. In nucleotides, the CDR3 is TGTGCCAGCAGCCCTGGGACTGAATATTACAATGAGCAGTTCTTC. Its translation: CASSPGTEYYNEQFF. The complete variable domain, with remaining parts taken from reference TRBV11-2 and TRBJ2-1, reads EAGVAQSPRYKIIEKRQSVAFWCNPISGHATLYWYQQILGQGPKLLIQFQNNGVVDDSQLPKDRFSAERLKGVDSTLKIQPAKLEDSAVYLCASSPGTEYYNEQFFGPGTRLTVL.

This clonotype was observed a few times. This chain connects TRBV7-8 to TRBJ2-5; maybe TRBD2 (5 bases). V was cut by 3 bases and J by 0 bases, with 11 bases left in between. The CDR3 totals 15 residues. Germline loops: CDR1 SGHVS, CDR2 FQNEAQ. In DNA form, the CDR3 reads TGTGCCAGCAGCTTTCTTCGGGATTACCAAGAGACCCAGTACTTC. Residues: CASSFLRDYQETQYF.

The V call is TRBV5-1, the J call TRBJ2-5; D gene ambiguous. The CDR3 has 14 amino acids. Trimming took off 5 bases at V and 3 bases at J, with 14 bases between the two ends. Germline-derived CDR1 and CDR2 are SGHRS and YFSETQ. The CDR3 coding sequence is TGCGCCAGCAGTTCCGTGGACGGAAAAGAGACCCAGTACTTC. It yields the protein CASSSVDGKETQYF.